Below are 18 T cell receptor beta chains sequenced from a single sample in a study of cytomegalovirus exposure and HLA in healthy donors. With 60 Vbeta and 13 Jbeta primers, the PCR was carried out. TCRdb's table, derived via immunoSEQ multiplex PCR, lists solely in-frame clones and lacks some. This sample has 95,000 to 150,000 clones, with roughly 80% found just once. The sequencing input was PBMCs. The source is a young man in good health and CMV-seronegative.

This sequence joins TRBV13 and TRBJ1-2, with D possibly being TRBD1 (6 bases). The germline V and J ends were trimmed by 4 bases and 8 bases, with 14 bases remaining between them. The CDR3 totals 13 residues. Germline V gene lookup returns CDR1 PRHDT and CDR2 FYEKMQ (reference sequence). The CDR3 coding sequence is TGTGCCAGCAGCTCCAGGGGATCGGCAGGCTACACCTTC. Translating it yields CASSSRGSAGYTF.

The chain joins TRBV6-6 to TRBJ2-1; D gene uncertain. V was clipped by 0 bases and J by 7 bases, with 10 bases between them. In germline, CDR1 is MNHNY, CDR2 SVGAGI (reference sequence). CDR3 size: 14 residues. CDR3 protein: CASSYSSTRNEQFF. In nucleotides, the CDR3 is TGTGCCAGCAGTTACTCGTCCACCCGGAATGAGCAGTTCTTC.

The rearrangement joins TRBV2 to TRBJ1-2; 8 positions match TRBD1. The CDR3 is made up of 13 amino acids. J gave up 7 bases and V 5 bases, and 6 bases lay outside the gene matches. Germline CDR1 and CDR2: SNHLY and FYNNEI. CDR3 bases: TGTGCCAGCAGTTCTCCGGGACAGGTTGGCTACACCTTC. This translates into CASSSPGQVGYTF.

This clone was seen a handful of times. The chain employs TRBV27 and TRBJ1-6; maybe TRBD1 (5 bases). V was shortened by 7 bases and J by 1 base, with 11 bases between the two germline ends. CDR1 and CDR2 from the germline V gene are MNHEY and SMNVEV (reference sequence). CDR3 length equals 15 residues. The CDR3, as DNA: TGTGCCAGCACGCAACAGGTTTCCTATAATTCACCCCTCCACTTT. It translates to CASTQQVSYNSPLHF.

This clone was recorded a few times. The chain uses TRBV4-3 and TRBJ2-1; possible D gene TRBD2, 5 bases. Germline assignment: CDR1 LGHNA and CDR2 YSLEER. V was shortened by 1 base and J by 0 bases, with 16 bases between the two germline ends. The CDR3 runs 18 residues. The CDR3 reads CASSQVGRGLSSYNEQFF. The CDR3 nucleotides are TGCGCCAGCAGCCAAGTAGGAAGAGGGTTGAGCTCCTACAATGAGCAGTTCTTC.

V usage is TRBV28 and J usage is TRBJ2-7, with a tentative D call TRBD2 (6 bases). CDR1 and CDR2 (germline): MDHEN, SYDVKM. CDR3 length: 16 amino acids. V was pared by 5 bases and J by 3 bases, with 20 bases between. CDR3 coding DNA: TGTGCCAGCAGTCCACGAACCGGGACTGGAATCTACGAGCAGTACTTC. Translation gives CASSPRTGTGIYEQYF.

In the case of this clone: Other DNA variants within this sample encode the same CDR3. The genes are TRBV7-2 and TRBJ1-2; 11 nucleotides align to TRBD1. Germline V gene lookup returns CDR1 SGHTA and CDR2 FQGNSA. Trimming removed 5 bases from V and 2 bases from J; junction bases left unmatched: 7. CDR3 length: 16 amino acids. CDR3 coding DNA: TGTGCCAGCAGCCCCCGGACAGGGGGCGCGAACTATGGCTACACCTTC. Encoded protein: CASSPRTGGANYGYTF.

This clone has only one observation. The chain links TRBV12-2 to TRBJ2-1; the DNA was not used to check the table's D call, TRBD2. TRBV12-2 is termed a pseudogene. CDR3 length: 12 residues. The CDR3 protein is CASRLGSTKQFF. Written as DNA, the CDR3 is TGTGCAAGTCGCTTAGGAAGTACTAAGCAGTTCTTC.

This clone was detected once. The chain carries TRBV5-4 and TRBJ2-2; no reliable D call. Trimming took off 4 bases at V and 8 bases at J, with 12 bases between the two ends. The CDR3 length is 13 residues. Looked up from germline, CDR1 is SGHNT and CDR2 is YYREEE (reference sequence). The CDR3 DNA follows: TGTGCCAGCAGCCTGCGTAACGCGGGGGAGCTGTTTTTT. Amino acids: CASSLRNAGELFF.

V and J are TRBV7-2 and TRBJ1-6; tentative D call: TRBD1 (5 bases). V lost 6 bases and J 4 bases, leaving 16 bases between the germline ends. CDR1 SGHTA and CDR2 FQGNSA come from the germline V gene. The CDR3 contains 16 residues. The CDR3 region has the DNA TGTGCCAGCAGAGCACCAGGGTTCGCTTATAATTCACCCCTCCACTTT. Amino acid sequence: CASRAPGFAYNSPLHF.

This clone showed up just a few times. The chain carries TRBV21-1 and TRBJ1-2. TRBV21-1 is classified as a pseudogene. The CDR3 totals 15 residues. For the CDR3, the DNA is TGTGCCAGCAGCGCCTCCTTCTCGGCTAACTATGGCTACACCTTC. Its translation is CASSASFSANYGYTF.

The chain recombines TRBV10-2 with TRBJ1-6; TRBD1 matches at 8 bases. Germline loops: CDR1 WSHSY, CDR2 SAAADI. The V segment lost 1 base and the J segment 9 bases; nucleotides outside the gene matches: 5. This CDR3 has 15 residues. The CDR3 is CASSEYPQGGSPLHF. In nucleotides, the CDR3 is TGCGCCAGCAGTGAGTATCCACAGGGGGGTTCACCCCTCCACTTT.

The genes are TRBV28 and TRBJ2-7, with D possibly being TRBD1 (5 bases). This CDR3 has 13 residues. CDR1 MDHEN and CDR2 SYDVKM come from the germline V gene. V was trimmed by 8 bases and J by 4 bases, leaving 15 bases between them. The CDR3 reads CASGIPSGYEQYF. The CDR3 DNA reads TGTGCCAGCGGTATACCCTCAGGGTACGAGCAGTACTTC. Drawing the rest from reference TRBV28 and TRBJ2-7, the complete variable domain is DVKVTQSSRYLVKRTGEKVFLECVQDMDHENMFWYRQDPGLGLRLIYFSYDVKMKEKGDIPEGYSVSREKKERFSLILESASTNQTSMYLCASGIPSGYEQYFGPGTRLTVT.

The V and J genes are TRBV10-1 and TRBJ2-5, with a possible D match to TRBD1 (6 bases). Germline loops: CDR1 WNHNN, CDR2 SYGVQD (reference sequence). Trimming removed 4 bases at V and 4 bases at J, with 13 bases between. CDR3 size: 14 residues. The CDR3 region has the DNA TGCGCCAGCAGTGGCTCGACAGGAGGAGAGACCCAGTACTTC. Its protein product is CASSGSTGGETQYF.

The chain combines TRBV9 with TRBJ2-7; the match to TRBD1 covers 9 bases. The CDR3 is 16 amino acids. Trimming cost V 3 bases and J 1 base; bases outside gene matches: 8. Germline CDR1 SGDLS, CDR2 YYNGEE. The CDR3 DNA is TGTGCCAGCAGCGGAGGCCCCGGGACAGGGTCCTACGAGCAGTACTTC. Amino acid sequence: CASSGGPGTGSYEQYF.

This chain joins TRBV15 and TRBJ1-2; 9 positions agree with TRBD1. The CDR3 has 14 amino acids. Germline CDR1 LNHNV, CDR2 YYDKDF (reference sequence). The junction had 2 bases not matched to a gene; V was cut back by 1 base and J by 5 bases. The CDR3 bases are TGTGCCACCAGCAGAGGGGACAGGGAGTATGGCTACACCTTC. Translation: CATSRGDREYGYTF.

This clone was seen once. The chain employs TRBV15 and TRBJ1-6; TRBD1 is a possible D gene (6 bases). Trimming pared 1 base from V and 7 bases from J, leaving 11 bases between. CDR1 and CDR2 (germline): LNHNV, YYDKDF (reference sequence). The CDR3 loop spans 15 amino acids. The CDR3, as DNA: TGTGCCACCAGCAGAGTAGGGGGTGTGAATTCACCCCTCCACTTT. This encodes CATSRVGGVNSPLHF.

The chain joins TRBV7-9 to TRBJ2-2, with 9 bases lining up with TRBD1. The V gene's germline CDR1 is SEHNR and CDR2 FQNEAQ (reference sequence). The CDR3 extends over 15 amino acids. J was trimmed by 6 bases and V by 4 bases; bases with no gene match: 6. As DNA, the CDR3 is TGTGCCAGCAGCTGGACAGGGGCCCGTTCCGGGGAGCTGTTTTTT. It translates to CASSWTGARSGELFF. The full variable domain, with the rest looked up from reference TRBV7-9 and TRBJ2-2, is DTGVSQNPRHKITKRGQNVTFRCDPISEHNRLYWYRQTLGQGPEFLTYFQNEAQLEKSRLLSDRFSAERPKGSFSTLEIQRTEQGDSAMYLCASSWTGARSGELFFGEGSRLTVL.